This T cell receptor beta chain was captured by sequencing in a study of CD8+ T cells in alopecia areata. The study's findings and limits: Sequencing of scalp tissue also captures the resident alphabeta T cells of normal skin.

Sequencing templates came from extracted RNA that was reverse transcribed into cDNA. Sequencing was performed with immunoSEQ multiplex PCR; in TCRdb, only in-frame clones are kept and a portion is missing. The sample yields a few hundred thousand clones, more than 50% seen once. To note about this clone: As yet, its antigen is unknown.

The CDR3 contains 13 residues. Unmatched junction bases numbered 5, after V lost 4 bases and J lost 8 bases. Germline CDR1 PRHDT, CDR2 FYEKMQ (reference sequence). This receptor was obtained from a human donor in good health. Input material: CD8+ T cells sorted from blood. The chain carries TRBV13 and TRBJ2-1; 7 nucleotides align to TRBD1. The CDR3: CASSSTGYDEQFF. CDR3 nucleotide sequence: TGTGCCAGCAGCTCGACAGGGTACGATGAGCAGTTCTTC.